Listed below are T cell receptor beta chains from one sample, sequenced in a study of T cell responses to AZD1222 COVID-19 vaccine. Sequenced by immunoSEQ multiplex PCR; TCRdb stores in-frame clones only, minus some. The repertoire has around 120,000 clones, 80% to 95% of them found once; the top ten carry approximately 1%. This specimen consisted of peripheral blood, obtained on day 0 of AZD1222 vaccination. These receptors came from an adult in good health. The CDR3 runs from the conserved cysteine through the conserved F or W. D genes are given only for firm matches. Size values are once, few and many counts, or a class for expanded clones, and some rows have none.

14 TRBJ1-2 TRBV5-1 NA NA CASSTQGSNYGYTF TGCGCCAGCAGCACACAGGGTTCGAACTATGGCTACACCTTC
15 TRBJ1-4 TRBV3-1/TRBV3-2 NA NA CASSQEVFTNEKLFF TGTGCCAGCAGCCAAGAGGTCTTCACTAATGAAAAACTGTTTTTT
13 TRBJ1-5 TRBV19 NA once CASSTLYRVPQHF TGTGCCAGTAGTACCCTCTACAGGGTACCCCAGCATTTT
16 TRBJ2-2 TRBV7-3 TRBD2 NA CASSFPPSGNTGELFF TGTGCCAGCAGCTTCCCCCCTAGCGGGAACACCGGGGAGCTGTTTTTT
13 TRBJ1-3 TRBV10-3 NA NA CAITADSGNTIYF TGTGCCATCACCGCAGACTCTGGAAACACCATATATTTT
18 TRBJ1-1 TRBV19 TRBD1 NA CASSIGQGTPKTNTEAFF TGTGCCAGTAGTATAGGACAGGGAACACCGAAGACGAACACTGAAGCTTTCTTT
20 TRBJ2-2 TRBV3-1/TRBV3-2 TRBD1 NA CASSQERGQESFSNTGELFF TGTGCCAGCAGCCAAGAAAGAGGACAGGAGTCCTTTTCGAACACCGGGGAGCTGTTTTTT
14 TRBJ2-7 TRBV29-1 TRBD1 few CSVEEGTGSDEQYF TGCAGCGTTGAGGAAGGGACAGGGAGCGACGAGCAGTACTTC
16 TRBJ2-1 TRBV5-4 TRBD2 NA CASSTGTSGRRNEQFF TGTGCCAGCAGCACGGGGACTAGCGGGAGGAGGAATGAGCAGTTCTTC
16 TRBJ2-6 TRBV27 NA NA CASSLDVPSGANVLTF TGTGCCAGCAGTCTCGATGTTCCCTCTGGGGCCAACGTCCTGACTTTC
14 TRBJ1-2 TRBV14 NA NA CASSQDRANYGYTF TGTGCCAGCAGCCAAGACAGGGCAAACTATGGCTACACCTTC
13 TRBJ2-1 TRBV7-2 NA NA CASSPNRLAEQFF TGTGCCAGCAGCCCTAATAGGCTAGCGGAGCAGTTCTTC
13 TRBJ1-1 TRBV6-5 NA NA CASIRDINTEAFF TGTGCCAGCATTCGCGATATAAACACTGAAGCTTTCTTT
15 TRBJ2-1 TRBV3-1/TRBV3-2 TRBD2 NA CASSPLAGVDNEQFF TGTGCCAGCAGCCCCCTAGCGGGAGTAGACAATGAGCAGTTCTTC
13 TRBJ1-4 TRBV5-4 NA NA CASNGGSGEKLFF TGTGCCAGCAACGGCGGCTCGGGAGAAAAACTGTTTTTT
15 TRBJ2-7 TRBV5-1 TRBD1 NA CASSSGQGDSYEQYF TGCGCCAGCAGCTCCGGACAGGGGGACTCTTACGAGCAGTACTTC
14 TRBJ1-6 TRBV5-6 TRBD1 once CASSVSGGNSPLHF TGTGCCAGCAGCGTGTCAGGGGGGAATTCACCCCTCCACTTT
16 TRBJ2-1 TRBV23-1 TRBD1 NA CASGLQGAISYNEQFF TGCGCCAGCGGATTACAGGGGGCTATCTCCTACAATGAGCAGTTCTTC
13 TRBJ2-2 TRBV30 TRBD2 NA CAWRGLAPGELFF TGTGCCTGGAGAGGACTAGCGCCCGGGGAGCTGTTTTTT
14 TRBJ2-1 TRBV4-1 NA once CASSQGDTYNEQFF TGCGCCAGCAGCCAGGGGGACACCTACAATGAGCAGTTCTTC
15 TRBJ1-3 TRBV27 NA NA CASSFSRDSGNTIYF TGTGCCAGCAGTTTTTCCCGGGACTCTGGAAACACCATATATTTT
14 TRBJ1-2 TRBV6-2/TRBV6-3 NA NA CASSPLSGNYGYTF TGTGCCAGCAGCCCTCTCTCCGGAAACTATGGCTACACCTTC
12 TRBJ1-2 TRBV12-3/TRBV12-4 NA NA CASSGSNYGYTF TGTGCCAGCTCAGGTTCTAACTATGGCTACACCTTC